The rows below give T cell receptor beta chains drawn from one sample of a study of blood T cells in healthy people across ages. From the 5' RACE reads, TCRdb called clonotypes with MiXCR, one entry per CDR3 protein. This sample yields some 800,000 distinct CDR3 sequences, of which 20% to 30% are seen a single time; approximately 4% belongs to the top ten. Separately, the same data were catalogued under a study of T cells of mothers and their children.

The sample comprised blood. All receptors come from a boy younger than 18 in good health. CDR3s include the opening cysteine and the closing phenylalanine or tryptophan. D genes are given only for firm matches. Rows may omit the clone size; those that give it use once, few, many or a size class.

D gene	clone size	CDR3 length	V gene	J gene	CDR3 DNA	CDR3 protein
NA	NA	15	TRBV12-3/TRBV12-4	TRBJ1-4	TGTGCCAGCAGTATTCAGGCTCTCACTAATGAAAAACTGTTTTTT	CASSIQALTNEKLFF
TRBD2	few	18	TRBV7-8	TRBJ2-1	TGTGCCAGCAGCTTGGCCCGGACTAGCGGGGCCTCCTACAATGAGCAGTTCTTC	CASSLARTSGASYNEQFF
TRBD1	few	14	TRBV7-9	TRBJ2-2	TGTGCCAGCAGCGGGAACAGGGGGCCCGGGGAGCTGTTTTTT	CASSGNRGPGELFF
NA	NA	15	TRBV18	TRBJ2-7	TGTGCCAGCTCAGAGCCCGGGCCCACCGTCTACGAGCAGTACTTC	CASSEPGPTVYEQYF
TRBD2	few	14	TRBV29-1	TRBJ2-3	TGCAGCGCATCACTAGCGGGAGGCACAGATACGCAGTATTTT	CSASLAGGTDTQYF
NA	NA	14	TRBV7-9	TRBJ2-7	TGTGCCAGCAGCGCAGCCGGGGGATTGTACGAGCAGTACTTC	CASSAAGGLYEQYF
NA	many	15	TRBV7-9	TRBJ1-2	TGTGCCAGCAGCTTAGTTGGGGCAGGGGACTATGGCTACACCTTC	CASSLVGAGDYGYTF
NA	few	12	TRBV11-2	TRBJ1-1	TGTGCCAGCAGCCAATCGCAGACTGAAGCTTTCTTT	CASSQSQTEAFF
NA	NA	15	TRBV29-1	TRBJ2-2	TGCAGCGTTGAAGACACAGGAAAGAACACCGGGGAGCTGTTTTTT	CSVEDTGKNTGELFF
TRBD1	few	15	TRBV7-9	TRBJ2-5	TGTGCCAGCAGCTCAAACAGGGGGCAGGTGGAGACCCAGTACTTC	CASSSNRGQVETQYF
NA	NA	13	TRBV7-2	TRBJ1-1	TGTACCAGCAGCCTTCAGCAGAACACTGAAGCTTTCTTT	CTSSLQQNTEAFF
NA	many	15	TRBV29-1	TRBJ2-7	TGCAGCGCCAAAACCGGGGATTCACCATCCTACGAGCAGTACTTC	CSAKTGDSPSYEQYF
NA	few	13	TRBV5-1	TRBJ2-7	TGCGCCAGCAGCTTGGCGGCGGGGAACGAGCAGTACTTC	CASSLAAGNEQYF
TRBD1	NA	13	TRBV20-1	TRBJ2-1	TGCAGTGCTAGGGGGACAGGGGTCGGGGAGCAGTTCTTC	CSARGTGVGEQFF
NA	NA	13	TRBV29-1	TRBJ1-2	TGCAGCGTTGCTGGGGGTTCGGCTAATGGCTACACCTTC	CSVAGGSANGYTF
NA	NA	13	TRBV6-5	TRBJ1-4	TGTGCCAGCAGGAGGGGACGGGATGAAAAACTGTTTTTT	CASRRGRDEKLFF
NA	NA	13	TRBV11-1	TRBJ2-1	TGTGCCAGCAGCTTGACAGGTACCAATGAGCAGTTCTTC	CASSLTGTNEQFF
NA	NA	13	TRBV19	TRBJ2-7	TGTGCCAGTAGTAGTGGGGAGTTCTACGAGCAGTACTTC	CASSSGEFYEQYF
NA	NA	13	TRBV27	TRBJ2-7	TGTGCCAGTCGGACCCTTGGGTCCTACGAGCAGTACTTC	CASRTLGSYEQYF
NA	many	13	TRBV29-1	TRBJ2-1	TGCAGCATAACCCTATTCTCCTACAATGAGCAGTTCTTC	CSITLFSYNEQFF
TRBD2	few	16	TRBV7-9	TRBJ2-5	TGTGCCAGCAGCCCTCGGTCCAGCGGGAGGATGGAGACCCAGTACTTC	CASSPRSSGRMETQYF
TRBD1	few	20	TRBV28	TRBJ2-7	TGTGCCAGCAGACCCCGGCACCATAAAACACCGGGACAGGGGATAAACGAGCAGTACTTC	CASRPRHHKTPGQGINEQYF
NA	few	17	TRBV7-3	TRBJ2-3	TGTGCCAGCAGCTCCCATGCTAGAGCTTCTAGCACAGATACGCAGTATTTT	CASSSHARASSTDTQYF
NA	few	13	TRBV28	TRBJ1-2	TGTGCCAGCAGAGAAGGGACCGTTCTTGGCTACACCTTC	CASREGTVLGYTF
NA	many	14	TRBV29-1	TRBJ2-7	TGCAGCGTTGAAGGGGACGGTAGCTCCTACGAGCAGTACTTC	CSVEGDGSSYEQYF
NA	few	12	TRBV6-2/TRBV6-3	TRBJ2-3	TGTGCCAGCAGTCCTACAGGGGATACGCAGTATTTT	CASSPTGDTQYF
NA	few	16	TRBV2	TRBJ1-4	TGTGCCAGCAGTGAAAGTGGGAAAGGGATTAATGAAAAACTGTTTTTT	CASSESGKGINEKLFF
TRBD1	NA	17	TRBV5-6	TRBJ2-1	TGTGCCAGCAGCCCCGGGACAGCAATTATCCCCTACAATGAGCAGTTCTTC	CASSPGTAIIPYNEQFF
NA	few	13	TRBV12-3/TRBV12-4	TRBJ1-4	TGTGCCAACCAACAGGCCCTTAATGAAAAACTGTTTTTT	CANQQALNEKLFF
TRBD2	few	14	TRBV29-1	TRBJ2-1	TGCAGCTCTACCCGACTAGCGCTACACAATGAGCAGTTCTTC	CSSTRLALHNEQFF
NA	NA	16	TRBV4-1	TRBJ2-7	TGCGCCAGCAGCCAAGAGTGTTCAGGGGCAGATCCGAGGCAGTACTTC	CASSQECSGADPRQYF
NA	NA	12	TRBV12-3/TRBV12-4	TRBJ2-6	TGTGCCAGCAGTCCCCAGTACAACGTCCTGACTTTC	CASSPQYNVLTF
NA	NA	13	TRBV28	TRBJ2-7	TGTGCCAGCAGGGGACTCCTAATCTACGAGCAGTACTTC	CASRGLLIYEQYF
NA	NA	13	TRBV11-2	TRBJ2-3	TGTGCCAGCAGCTTAGGGTACGCAGATACGCAGTATTTT	CASSLGYADTQYF
NA	NA	13	TRBV28	TRBJ2-5	TGTGCCAGCAGCCCTCCGGCGGGAGAGACCCAGTACTTC	CASSPPAGETQYF
NA	NA	14	TRBV9	TRBJ2-7	TGTGCCAGCAGCGTAGAACCGATGTACTACGAGCAGTACTTC	CASSVEPMYYEQYF
NA	few	10	TRBV20-1	TRBJ2-5	TGCAGTGCTCAGGCGGAGACCCAGTACTTC	CSAQAETQYF
TRBD1	few	15	TRBV20-1	TRBJ1-4	TGCAGTGCTAGAGATCGGGACAGGGGTAGTGAAAAACTGTTTTTT	CSARDRDRGSEKLFF
TRBD1	NA	15	TRBV30	TRBJ1-5	TGTGCCTGGAGTGGGGGGACAGGGGGCAGCCAGCCCCAGCATTTT	CAWSGGTGGSQPQHF
TRBD1	few	15	TRBV5-1	TRBJ2-7	TGCGCCAGCAGCCCAACCGGGACAGCAATCTACGAGCAGTACTTC	CASSPTGTAIYEQYF
TRBD2	once	13	TRBV20-1	TRBJ2-3	TGCAGTGCTAGCGGGAGGGCCACAGATACGCAGTATTTT	CSASGRATDTQYF
NA	NA	12	TRBV28	TRBJ2-7	TGTGCCAGCAGGGTCCCAGGCTACGAGCAGTACTTC	CASRVPGYEQYF
TRBD2	NA	13	TRBV14	TRBJ2-7	TGTGCCAGCAGCCAAGCCGGGACTAGCAGTTTGTACTTC	CASSQAGTSSLYF
NA	NA	14	TRBV29-1	TRBJ2-3	TGCAGCGTTGAGGACGGCTATAGCACAGATACGCAGTATTTT	CSVEDGYSTDTQYF
TRBD2	NA	17	TRBV10-3	TRBJ2-3	TGTGCCTCCGCGTCCCCTCTAGCGGGAGAGACCACAGATACGCAGTATTTT	CASASPLAGETTDTQYF
NA	few	17	TRBV9	TRBJ1-2	TGTGCCAGCAGCAACGGTGCAGGGATAGTTGCTAACTATGGCTACACCTTC	CASSNGAGIVANYGYTF
NA	few	15	TRBV12-3/TRBV12-4	TRBJ2-3	TGTGCCAGCAAACCAGGGGCCCGTTATTCAGATACGCAGTATTTT	CASKPGARYSDTQYF
TRBD2	few	18	TRBV14	TRBJ2-1	TGTGCCAGCAGCCAAGTATTACTAGCGGGGGGCCAGTACAATGAGCAGTTCTTC	CASSQVLLAGGQYNEQFF
TRBD1	few	15	TRBV5-5	TRBJ1-4	TGTGCCAGCAGCGTTTGGGGACAGGCGAATGAAAAACTGTTTTTT	CASSVWGQANEKLFF
NA	NA	11	TRBV28	TRBJ1-2	TGTGCCAGCAGTAACGGGTTCGGCTACACCTTC	CASSNGFGYTF
NA	few	14	TRBV20-1	TRBJ2-2	TGCAGTGCTAGAGATCTCAGGCACACCGGGGAGCTGTTTTTT	CSARDLRHTGELFF
TRBD2	NA	17	TRBV4-1	TRBJ2-1	TGCGCCAGCAGCTCGCCCCTAGCGGGGAGAACCTACAATGGGCAGTTCTTC	CASSSPLAGRTYNGQFF
NA	few	18	TRBV4-3	TRBJ2-3	TGCGCCAGCAGCCAAGATTGGCCATCCCAGCGGAGCACAGATACGCAGTATTTT	CASSQDWPSQRSTDTQYF
NA	few	15	TRBV7-8	TRBJ2-7	TGCGCCAGCAGCCTGATGGTGGGCTTCCTACGCGAGCAGTACTTC	CASSLMVGFLREQYF
NA	few	15	TRBV12-3/TRBV12-4	TRBJ2-7	TGTGCCAGCAGCCTTACTGGACGGGCCTCCTACGAGCAGTACTTC	CASSLTGRASYEQYF
NA	NA	16	TRBV28	TRBJ2-4	TGTGCCAGCAGTTTGCCCCCGAGGCTAGCCAAAAACATTCAGTACTTC	CASSLPPRLAKNIQYF
NA	NA	17	TRBV10-3	TRBJ2-7	TGTGCCATCAGTGATAATGAGGGCAGGGGTAGCTCCTACGAGCAGTACTTC	CAISDNEGRGSSYEQYF
TRBD2	NA	13	TRBV12-3/TRBV12-4	TRBJ2-5	TGTGCCAGCAGTTGGGAGGGTCTGGAGACCCAGTACTTC	CASSWEGLETQYF
TRBD1	few	15	TRBV28	TRBJ2-3	TGTGCCAGCAGTCCAAGGGGGCGACCCACAGATACGCAGTATTTT	CASSPRGRPTDTQYF